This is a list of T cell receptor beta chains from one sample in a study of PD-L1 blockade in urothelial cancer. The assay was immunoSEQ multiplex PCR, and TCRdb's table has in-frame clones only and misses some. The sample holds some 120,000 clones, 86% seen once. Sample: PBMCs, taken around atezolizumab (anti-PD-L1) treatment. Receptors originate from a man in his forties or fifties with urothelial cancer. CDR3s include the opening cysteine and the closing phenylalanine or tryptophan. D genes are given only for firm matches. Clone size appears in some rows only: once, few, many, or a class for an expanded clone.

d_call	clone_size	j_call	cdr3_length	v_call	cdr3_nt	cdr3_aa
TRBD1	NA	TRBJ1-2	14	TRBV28	TGTGCCAGCAGACCTTGGGACAGGGGGTCGGGCTACACCTTC	CASRPWDRGSGYTF
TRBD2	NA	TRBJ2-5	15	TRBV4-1	TGCGCCAGCAAGGGATTAGCGGGTGGGCAGGAGACCCAGTACTTC	CASKGLAGGQETQYF
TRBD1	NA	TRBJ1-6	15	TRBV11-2	TGTGCCAGCAGCTCATTGGCAGGGGGCAATTCACCCCTCCACTTT	CASSSLAGGNSPLHF
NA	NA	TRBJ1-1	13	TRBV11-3	TGTGCCAGCAGCTTAGCAGAGAACACTGAAGCTTTCTTT	CASSLAENTEAFF
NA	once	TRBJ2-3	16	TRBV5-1	TGCGCCAGCAGCTTGGAGCTAGCAGCTAGCACAGATACGCAGTATTTT	CASSLELAASTDTQYF
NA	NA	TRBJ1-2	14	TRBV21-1	TGTGCCAGCAGCAAACCGGACAGGGAATATGGCTACACCTTC	CASSKPDREYGYTF
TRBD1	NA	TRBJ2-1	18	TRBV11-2	TGTGCCACCTCTAGGGGGACAGGGCATTTCAGCTCCTACAATGAGCAGTTCTTC	CATSRGTGHFSSYNEQFF
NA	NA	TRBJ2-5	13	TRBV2	TGTGCCAGCCCCGGCGAGCGCGGAGAGACCCAGTACTTC	CASPGERGETQYF
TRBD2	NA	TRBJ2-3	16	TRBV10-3	TGTGCCATCAGTGAGTCGAAGCGGGAGGCTGCTTACACGCAGTATTTT	CAISESKREAAYTQYF
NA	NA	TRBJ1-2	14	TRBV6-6	TGTGCCAGCAGGCCTACAGGGTGGTCGGATGGCTACACCTTC	CASRPTGWSDGYTF
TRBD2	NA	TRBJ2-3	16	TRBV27	TGTGCCAGCAGTTCGGGACTAGCGGGAACCACAGATACGCAGTATTTT	CASSSGLAGTTDTQYF
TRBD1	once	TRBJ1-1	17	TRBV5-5	TGTGCCAGCAGCTCAGACAGGGCCGCTTTATCTAACACTGAAGCTTTCTTT	CASSSDRAALSNTEAFF
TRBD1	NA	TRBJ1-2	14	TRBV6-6	TGTGCCAGCAGTTACGAGAACAGGGGGCATGGCTACACCTTC	CASSYENRGHGYTF
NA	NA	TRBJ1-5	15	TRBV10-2	TGCGCCAGCAACCCCTCAGGGGAGTGGAATCAGCCCCAGCATTTT	CASNPSGEWNQPQHF
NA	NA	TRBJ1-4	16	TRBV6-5	TGTGCCAGCAGTTACTCGTCGCGGGGGTATCAGGAAAAACTGTTTTTT	CASSYSSRGYQEKLFF
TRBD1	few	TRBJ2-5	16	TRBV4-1	TGCGCCAGCAGCCAAGATGGGACAGGGGTTCAAGAGACCCAGTACTTC	CASSQDGTGVQETQYF
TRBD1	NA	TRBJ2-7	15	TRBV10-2	TGCGCCAGCACTACAAGGACAGGGAGCTCCTACGAGCAGTACTTC	CASTTRTGSSYEQYF
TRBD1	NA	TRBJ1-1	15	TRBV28	TGTGCCAGCAGATTCGGGACAGGGATGAACACTGAAGCTTTCTTT	CASRFGTGMNTEAFF
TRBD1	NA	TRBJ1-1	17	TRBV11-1	TGTGCCAGCAGCCGTGTCGGGACAGGGGTTATCGACACTGAAGCTTTCTTT	CASSRVGTGVIDTEAFF
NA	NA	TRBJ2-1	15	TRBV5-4	TGTGCCAGCAGCTTACTGCGCCTAGCGTGGAATGAGCAGTTCTTC	CASSLLRLAWNEQFF
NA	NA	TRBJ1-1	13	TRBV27	TGTGCCAGCAGTTTATCCGGACAGTCGGAAGCTTTCTTT	CASSLSGQSEAFF
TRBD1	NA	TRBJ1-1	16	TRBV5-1	TGCGCCAGCAGCCTACGGAGGACAGGGGATGGGGTAGAAGCTTTCTTT	CASSLRRTGDGVEAFF
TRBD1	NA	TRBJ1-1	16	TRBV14	TGTGCCAGCAGCCAGAGCGGACAGGGATGGGGAACTGAAGCTTTCTTT	CASSQSGQGWGTEAFF
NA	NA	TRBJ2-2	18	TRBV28	TGTGCCAGCAGTTTTCTTCGGGGGAGCAGTGTGTCCTCCGGGGAGCTGTTTTTT	CASSFLRGSSVSSGELFF
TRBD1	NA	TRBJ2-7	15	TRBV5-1	TGCGCCAGCAGCTTGTTTGGCGACAGGGGGAACGAGCAGTACTTC	CASSLFGDRGNEQYF
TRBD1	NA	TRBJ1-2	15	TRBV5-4	TGTGCCAGCAGCCCGACCTCGGGACAGGGGGCAGGCTACACCTTC	CASSPTSGQGAGYTF
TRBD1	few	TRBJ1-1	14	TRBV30	TGTGCCTGGAGTTTCAACAGGGGGGGCACTGAAGCTTTCTTT	CAWSFNRGGTEAFF
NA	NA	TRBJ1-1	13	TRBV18	TGTGCCAGCTCACTCGGACAGAACACTGAAGCTTTCTTT	CASSLGQNTEAFF
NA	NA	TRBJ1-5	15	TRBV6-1	TGTGCCAGCAGTGAAAGGGTGCAGGGGAATCAGCCCCAGCATTTT	CASSERVQGNQPQHF
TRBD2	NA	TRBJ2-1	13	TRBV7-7	TGTGCTAGCAGCTTGGGGACTAGCACTGAGCAGTTCTTC	CASSLGTSTEQFF
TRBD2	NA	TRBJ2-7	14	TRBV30	TGTGCCTGGAGCCTCGGACTAGCGTCCAACGAGCAGTACTTC	CAWSLGLASNEQYF
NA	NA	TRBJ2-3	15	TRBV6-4	TGTGCCAGCAGTGACGAGGCGGGGAGTCCAGATACGCAGTATTTT	CASSDEAGSPDTQYF
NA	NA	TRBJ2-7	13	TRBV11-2	TGTGCCAGCAGCTTAGATTATCGTCTAGAGCAGTACTTC	CASSLDYRLEQYF
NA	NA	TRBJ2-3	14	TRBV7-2	TGTGCCAGCAGCCCGAAGGGGTCTGAAGATACGCAGTATTTT	CASSPKGSEDTQYF
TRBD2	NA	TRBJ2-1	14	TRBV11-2	TGTGCCAGCAGTCACGGGGGGAGCCCAAATGAGCAGTTCTTC	CASSHGGSPNEQFF